This record concerns one TCR beta chain sequence. The data originate from a study of CD8 T cells in Susac syndrome. When the RNA was reverse transcribed, random hexamers were used with an input of roughly 0.45 to 1 ug. TCRdb recomputed calls from the immunoSEQ multiplex PCR reads with MiXCR, one row per CDR3 protein. Found here are roughly 200,000 distinct CDR3 sequences, roughly 94% of them singletons; the top ten hold 0.085% to 0.1%. While CD8+ and CD4+ T cells were isolated negatively, TEMRA cells were enriched by FACS. Germline-derived CDR1 and CDR2 are MDHEN and SYDVKM. The CDR3 totals 16 residues. V was clipped by 3 bases and J by 6 bases; unmatched bases: 9.

The sequenced sample was CD4+ T cells from PBMCs. The rearrangement uses TRBV28 and TRBJ1-4; the match to TRBD1 covers 8 bases. The clonotype originates from a human donor with Susac syndrome. The CDR3 spells CASSFLGGTGYEKLFF. The CDR3 DNA is TGTGCCAGCAGTTTCCTGGGAGGGACAGGCTATGAAAAACTGTTTTTT. The complete variable domain, with remaining parts taken from reference TRBV28 and TRBJ1-4, reads DVKVTQSSRYLVKRTGEKVFLECVQDMDHENMFWYRQDPGLGLRLIYFSYDVKMKEKGDIPEGYSVSREKKERFSLILESASTNQTSMYLCASSFLGGTGYEKLFFGSGTQLSVL.